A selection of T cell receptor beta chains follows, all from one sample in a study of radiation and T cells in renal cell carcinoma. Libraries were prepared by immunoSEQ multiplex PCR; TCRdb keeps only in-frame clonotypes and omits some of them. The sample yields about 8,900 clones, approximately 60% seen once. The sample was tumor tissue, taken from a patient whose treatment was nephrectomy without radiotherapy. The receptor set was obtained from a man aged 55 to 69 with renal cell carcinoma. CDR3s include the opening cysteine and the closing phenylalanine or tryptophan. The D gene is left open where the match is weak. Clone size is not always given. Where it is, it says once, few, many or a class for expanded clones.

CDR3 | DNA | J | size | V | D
CASSHPRRYQETQYF | TGTGCCAGTAGTCATCCTCGACGGTACCAAGAGACCCAGTACTTC | TRBJ2-5 | NA | TRBV7-8 | NA
CSVGRGTDTQYF | TGCAGCGTTGGGAGGGGCACAGATACGCAGTATTTT | TRBJ2-3 | NA | TRBV29-1 | NA
CASSPSQGFGDTQYF | TGTGCCAGCAGTCCCTCTCAGGGGTTTGGAGATACGCAGTATTTT | TRBJ2-3 | few | TRBV7-2 | NA
CASSYGTGGHEQYF | TGTGCCAGCAGTTATGGTACAGGGGGGCACGAGCAGTACTTC | TRBJ2-7 | NA | TRBV28 | TRBD1
CSDNGYTF | TGCAGTGACAATGGCTACACCTTC | TRBJ1-2 | few | TRBV20-1 | NA
CASSLGQGQETQYF | TGTGCCAGCAGCTTAGGACAGGGCCAAGAGACCCAGTACTTC | TRBJ2-5 | NA | TRBV7-9 | TRBD1
CASSEEGTGTDTQYF | TGTGCCAGCAGTGAAGAAGGGACGGGCACAGATACGCAGTATTTT | TRBJ2-3 | NA | TRBV6-1 | NA
CASSSGQPANYGYTF | TGTGCCAGCAGCTCCGGACAGCCAGCTAACTATGGCTACACCTTC | TRBJ1-2 | medium-sized | TRBV7-2 | NA
CASSQASGRNNEQFF | TGTGCCAGCTCACAAGCTAGCGGGAGGAACAATGAGCAGTTCTTC | TRBJ2-1 | NA | TRBV18 | TRBD2
CAWSVRLAGASTDTQYF | TGTGCCTGGAGTGTCCGGCTAGCGGGGGCGAGCACAGATACGCAGTATTTT | TRBJ2-3 | NA | TRBV30 | TRBD2
CASSRQGGPNTEAFF | TGTGCCAGTAGTCGCCAGGGGGGGCCGAACACTGAAGCTTTCTTT | TRBJ1-1 | few | TRBV19 | TRBD1
CASTLAGGVYNEQFF | TGTGCCAGCACCTTAGCGGGAGGGGTTTACAATGAGCAGTTCTTC | TRBJ2-1 | NA | TRBV13 | TRBD2
CASSPRGGAGSYEQYF | TGTGCCAGCAGCCCCCGTGGGGGGGCAGGCTCCTACGAGCAGTACTTC | TRBJ2-7 | NA | TRBV7-8 | NA
CASSKGGTGNTGELFF | TGTGCCAGCAGCAAGGGGGGGACAGGGAACACCGGGGAGCTGTTTTTT | TRBJ2-2 | NA | TRBV21-1 | NA
CASSLDRGQDNQPQHF | TGTGCCAGCAGCCTGGACAGGGGGCAGGACAATCAGCCCCAGCATTTT | TRBJ1-5 | NA | TRBV14 | TRBD1
CASSLDTGMDNTIYF | TGTGCCAGCAGCTTAGATACAGGAATGGACAACACCATATATTTT | TRBJ1-3 | NA | TRBV7-9 | NA
CASSLSQGGDRGYTF | TGTGCCAGCAGCTTGTCACAGGGTGGAGACCGGGGCTACACCTTC | TRBJ1-2 | NA | TRBV7-9 | NA
CASSVDSGRGETQYF | TGTGCCAGCAGCGTAGACTCAGGGAGGGGGGAGACCCAGTACTTC | TRBJ2-5 | NA | TRBV9 | NA
CASGGDSVRQVYEQYF | TGTGCCAGCGGTGGGGATTCGGTTCGGCAGGTCTACGAGCAGTACTTC | TRBJ2-7 | once | TRBV28 | NA
CASSLTGVGDNEQFF | TGTGCCAGCAGTTTAACGGGGGTCGGGGACAATGAGCAGTTCTTC | TRBJ2-1 | NA | TRBV27 | NA
CASTPSGTEAFF | TGTGCCAGTACGCCGTCGGGGACTGAAGCTTTCTTT | TRBJ1-1 | few | TRBV7-9 | NA
CASSLDRFSGNTIYF | TGTGCCAGCAGTCTGGACAGGTTCTCTGGAAACACCATATATTTT | TRBJ1-3 | NA | TRBV6-1 | TRBD1
CASSSGQGMNTEAFF | TGCGCCAGCAGCTCGGGACAGGGTATGAACACTGAAGCTTTCTTT | TRBJ1-1 | NA | TRBV5-1 | TRBD1
CAWAPGGFNQPQHF | TGTGCCTGGGCCCCCGGGGGCTTCAATCAGCCCCAGCATTTT | TRBJ1-5 | NA | TRBV30 | NA
CASSLPSPGYTF | TGTGCCAGCAGCCTTCCTAGTCCGGGCTACACCTTC | TRBJ1-2 | few | TRBV9 | NA
CASSELAGGPGELFF | TGTGCCAGCAGTGAACTAGCGGGAGGGCCCGGGGAGCTGTTTTTT | TRBJ2-2 | NA | TRBV6-1 | TRBD2
CASSQGPPGQGAVGSGNTIYF | TGCGCCAGCAGCCAAGGGCCCCCTGGACAGGGGGCCGTGGGCTCTGGAAACACCATATATTTT | TRBJ1-3 | NA | TRBV4-1 | TRBD1
CASSQERQGDQPQHF | TGTGCCAGCAGCCAAGAAAGACAGGGAGATCAGCCCCAGCATTTT | TRBJ1-5 | NA | TRBV4-2 | TRBD1
CASSILGRMGEKLFF | TGTGCCAGCAGCATTCTGGGGCGGATGGGTGAAAAACTGTTTTTT | TRBJ1-4 | NA | TRBV11-2 | NA
CSVDSGRRDTQYF | TGCAGCGTTGATTCAGGGAGGAGGGATACGCAGTATTTT | TRBJ2-3 | NA | TRBV29-1 | NA
CASSLGAGWDNEQFF | TGCGCCAGCAGCTTGGGGGCGGGGTGGGACAATGAGCAGTTCTTC | TRBJ2-1 | NA | TRBV5-1 | NA
CASSPSRTSGGYEQYF | TGTGCCAGCTCACCAAGCAGGACTAGCGGGGGTTACGAGCAGTACTTC | TRBJ2-7 | NA | TRBV18 | TRBD2
CASSPAGTGGDEQYF | TGCGCCAGCAGCCCCGCCGGGACAGGGGGTGACGAGCAGTACTTC | TRBJ2-7 | NA | TRBV4-1 | TRBD1
CASSHGQGYNSPLHF | TGTGCCAGCAGTCATGGACAGGGCTATAATTCACCCCTCCACTTT | TRBJ1-6 | medium-sized | TRBV27 | TRBD1
CASSSGDTEAFF | TGTGCCAGCAGTTCTGGGGACACTGAAGCTTTCTTT | TRBJ1-1 | NA | TRBV28 | NA
CASSVAGARGNEQFF | TGTGCCAGCAGCGTAGCAGGGGCCCGTGGTAATGAGCAGTTCTTC | TRBJ2-1 | medium-sized | TRBV9 | NA
CAWSVGGGVHEQYF | TGTGCCTGGAGTGTAGGCGGAGGGGTCCACGAGCAGTACTTC | TRBJ2-7 | NA | TRBV30 | NA
CASSQDSRDYNEQFF | TGCGCCAGCAGCCAAGATTCACGAGACTACAATGAGCAGTTCTTC | TRBJ2-1 | few | TRBV5-1 | NA
CSVERKGVGYGYTF | TGCAGCGTTGAAAGAAAGGGTGTAGGCTATGGCTACACCTTC | TRBJ1-2 | NA | TRBV29-1 | NA
CASSEQAATGNTIYF | TGCGCCAGCAGTGAGCAGGCAGCAACTGGAAACACCATATATTTT | TRBJ1-3 | few | TRBV10-2 | NA
CASSLTGPRGETQYF | TGTGCCAGCAGCTTAACGGGCCCTCGAGGGGAGACCCAGTACTTC | TRBJ2-5 | NA | TRBV7-3 | NA
CSVEGLASIQSSYNEQFF | TGCAGCGTTGAAGGACTAGCGTCCATCCAGAGCTCCTACAATGAGCAGTTCTTC | TRBJ2-1 | NA | TRBV29-1 | TRBD2
CASSPGSRQSLAKNIQYF | TGTGCCAGCAGCCCCGGATCTAGACAGTCTCTAGCCAAAAACATTCAGTACTTC | TRBJ2-4 | NA | TRBV7-2 | NA
CASRAGTINQPQHF | TGTGCCAGCAGAGCCGGGACAATAAATCAGCCCCAGCATTTT | TRBJ1-5 | few | TRBV6-5 | NA
CASLLRGSTDTQYF | TGTGCCAGCCTTTTAAGGGGGTCCACAGATACGCAGTATTTT | TRBJ2-3 | few | TRBV5-8 | NA
CASSQDLVGAFF | TGCGCCAGCAGCCAAGATTTGGTAGGAGCTTTCTTT | TRBJ1-1 | NA | TRBV4-1 | NA
CASSPLGAGNTEAFF | TGTGCCAGCTCACCATTGGGGGCTGGGAACACTGAAGCTTTCTTT | TRBJ1-1 | NA | TRBV18 | NA
CAISGDHGTTYEQYF | TGTGCCATCAGTGGGGATCACGGGACTACTTACGAGCAGTACTTC | TRBJ2-7 | NA | TRBV10-3 | TRBD2
CASSVSGTDLLGEQFF | TGTGCCAGCAGCGTATCCGGGACGGACCTATTGGGTGAGCAGTTCTTC | TRBJ2-1 | few | TRBV7-2 | NA
CSVHLRGALGYEQYF | TGCAGCGTCCACCTACGGGGGGCATTAGGCTACGAGCAGTACTTC | TRBJ2-7 | NA | TRBV29-1 | NA
CASSLEEPRSYQETQYF | TGTGCCAGCAGCTTGGAGGAGCCTAGAAGCTACCAAGAGACCCAGTACTTC | TRBJ2-5 | few | TRBV7-9 | NA
CASSYFPGAGYTF | TGTGCCAGCAGTTACTTTCCCGGGGCTGGCTACACCTTC | TRBJ1-2 | NA | TRBV6-5 | NA
CASSLQGAGSYNEQFF | TGTGCCAGCAGCTTGCAGGGGGCAGGGTCCTACAATGAGCAGTTCTTC | TRBJ2-1 | once | TRBV5-4 | TRBD1
CASSLASGDTYEQYF | TGCGCCAGCAGCTTAGCTAGCGGGGATACCTACGAGCAGTACTTC | TRBJ2-7 | NA | TRBV5-1 | TRBD2
CASSVPGQGRMGREKLFF | TGTGCCAGCAGTGTACCGGGACAGGGTAGGATGGGGCGTGAAAAACTGTTTTTT | TRBJ1-4 | NA | TRBV6-1 | TRBD1
CASSATGGNYGYTF | TGTGCCAGCAGCGCTACAGGGGGGAACTATGGCTACACCTTC | TRBJ1-2 | NA | TRBV5-4 | TRBD1
CASITETGTEAFF | TGTGCCAGCATTACCGAGACAGGGACTGAAGCTTTCTTT | TRBJ1-1 | few | TRBV6-5 | TRBD1